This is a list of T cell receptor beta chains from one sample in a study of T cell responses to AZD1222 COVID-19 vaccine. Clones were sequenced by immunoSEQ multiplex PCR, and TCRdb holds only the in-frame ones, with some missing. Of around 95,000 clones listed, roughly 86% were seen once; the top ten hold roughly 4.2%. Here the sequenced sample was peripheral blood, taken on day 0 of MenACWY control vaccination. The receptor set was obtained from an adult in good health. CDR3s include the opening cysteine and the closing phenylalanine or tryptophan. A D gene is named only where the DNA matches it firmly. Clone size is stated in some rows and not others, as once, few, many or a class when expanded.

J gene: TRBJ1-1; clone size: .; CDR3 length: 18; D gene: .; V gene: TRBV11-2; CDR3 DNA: TGTGCCAGCAGCTACGACTATACAGGACGCACTATGAACACTGAAGCTTTCTTT; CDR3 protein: CASSYDYTGRTMNTEAFF
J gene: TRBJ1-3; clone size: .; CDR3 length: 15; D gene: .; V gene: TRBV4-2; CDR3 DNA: TGTGCCAGCAGCCAAGCTCAGGGTTATGGAAACACCATATATTTT; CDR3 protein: CASSQAQGYGNTIYF
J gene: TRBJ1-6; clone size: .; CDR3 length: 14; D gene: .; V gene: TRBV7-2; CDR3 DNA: TGTGCCAGCAGCTTGCCAGGGTCTTATTCACCCCTCCACTTT; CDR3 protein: CASSLPGSYSPLHF
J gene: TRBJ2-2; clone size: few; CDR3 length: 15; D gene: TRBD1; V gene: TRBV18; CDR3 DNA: TGTGCCAGCTCACCCCTGGACAGGGACACCGGGGAGCTGTTTTTT; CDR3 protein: CASSPLDRDTGELFF
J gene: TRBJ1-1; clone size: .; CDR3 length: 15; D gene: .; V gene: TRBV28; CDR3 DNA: TGTGCCAGCAGTTCCCTCGTGGGCAGGGACACTGAAGCTTTCTTT; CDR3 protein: CASSSLVGRDTEAFF
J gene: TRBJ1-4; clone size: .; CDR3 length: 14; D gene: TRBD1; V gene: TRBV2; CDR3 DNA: TGTGCCAGCACTCCCAGGGGGTTGGATGAAAAACTGTTTTTT; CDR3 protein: CASTPRGLDEKLFF
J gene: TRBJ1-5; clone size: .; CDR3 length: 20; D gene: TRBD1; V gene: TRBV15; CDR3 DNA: TGTGCCACCAGCGCTCGGCCTTTGGACAGGGTGGATATTGGAGGTCAGCCCCAGCATTTT; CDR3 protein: CATSARPLDRVDIGGQPQHF
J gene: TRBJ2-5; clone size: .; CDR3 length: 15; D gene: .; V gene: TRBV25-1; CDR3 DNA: TGTGCCAGCAGTGGCCTGGTCAACCTTCAAGAGACCCAGTACTTC; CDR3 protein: CASSGLVNLQETQYF
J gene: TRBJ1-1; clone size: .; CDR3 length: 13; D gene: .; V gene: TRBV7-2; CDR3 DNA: TGTGCCAGCAGCTTCCACCAAAACACTGAAGCTTTCTTT; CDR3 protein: CASSFHQNTEAFF
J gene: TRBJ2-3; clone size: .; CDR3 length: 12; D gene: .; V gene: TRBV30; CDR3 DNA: TGTGCCTGGAGTCCTAGGGGAGATACGCAGTATTTT; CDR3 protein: CAWSPRGDTQYF
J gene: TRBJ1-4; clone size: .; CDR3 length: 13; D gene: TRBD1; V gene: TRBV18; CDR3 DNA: TGTGCCAGCTCACCTGGGACAGATGAAAAACTGTTTTTT; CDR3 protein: CASSPGTDEKLFF
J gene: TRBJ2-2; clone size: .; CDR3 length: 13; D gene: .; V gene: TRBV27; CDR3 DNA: TGTGCCAGCAGTTTATGGGTGGCCGGGGAGCTGTTTTTT; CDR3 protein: CASSLWVAGELFF
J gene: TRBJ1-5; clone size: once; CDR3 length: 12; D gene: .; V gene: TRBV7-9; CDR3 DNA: TGTGCCAGCAGCTCCGGCAATCAGCCCCAGCATTTT; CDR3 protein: CASSSGNQPQHF
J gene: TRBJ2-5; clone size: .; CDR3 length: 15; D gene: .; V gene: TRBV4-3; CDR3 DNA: TGCGCCAGCAGCCAATCCACAGGGTCCCAAGAGACCCAGTACTTC; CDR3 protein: CASSQSTGSQETQYF
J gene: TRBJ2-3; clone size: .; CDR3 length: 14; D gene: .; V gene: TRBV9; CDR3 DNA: TGTGCCAGCAGCGTAGCCCTGCGCACAGATACGCAGTATTTT; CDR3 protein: CASSVALRTDTQYF
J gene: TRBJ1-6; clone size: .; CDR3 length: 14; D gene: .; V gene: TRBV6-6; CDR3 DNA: TGTGCCAGCAGTTCGGGGAGGGATAATTCACCCCTCCACTTT; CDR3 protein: CASSSGRDNSPLHF
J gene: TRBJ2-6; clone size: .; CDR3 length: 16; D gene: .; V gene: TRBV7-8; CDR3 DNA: TGTGCCAGCAGCTTAGCGTGGCAGGGGGGGGCCAACGTCCTGACTTTC; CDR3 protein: CASSLAWQGGANVLTF
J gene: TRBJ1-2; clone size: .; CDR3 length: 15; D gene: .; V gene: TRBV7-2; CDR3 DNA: TGTGCCAGCAGCTTCATCACAGACTTTACCTATGGCTACACCTTC; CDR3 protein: CASSFITDFTYGYTF
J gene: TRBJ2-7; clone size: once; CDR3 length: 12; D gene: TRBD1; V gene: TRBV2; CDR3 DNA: TGTGCCAGCTCCAGGGGGCCCTACGAGCAGTACTTC; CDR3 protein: CASSRGPYEQYF
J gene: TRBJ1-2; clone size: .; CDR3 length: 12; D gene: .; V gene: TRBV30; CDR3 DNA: TGTGCCTGGAGTCGGGGAATCTATGGCTACACCTTC; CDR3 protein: CAWSRGIYGYTF
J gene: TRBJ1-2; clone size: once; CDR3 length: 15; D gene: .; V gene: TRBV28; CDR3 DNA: TGTGCCAGCAGTTTCCCCCCTTCACCGACGAAAGGCTACACCTTC; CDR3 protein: CASSFPPSPTKGYTF
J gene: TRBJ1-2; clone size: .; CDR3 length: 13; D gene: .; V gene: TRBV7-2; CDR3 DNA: TGTGCCAGCAGCTTAACATCTAACTATGGCTACACCTTC; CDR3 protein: CASSLTSNYGYTF
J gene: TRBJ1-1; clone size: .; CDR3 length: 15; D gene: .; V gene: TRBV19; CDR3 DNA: TGTGCCAGTAGTATGAACCCGGTGGCGAACACTGAAGCTTTCTTT; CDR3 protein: CASSMNPVANTEAFF
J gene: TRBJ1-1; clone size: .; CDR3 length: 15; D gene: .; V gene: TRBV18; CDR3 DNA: TGTGCCAGCTCACCATACGGGGGAGGGAACACTGAAGCTTTCTTT; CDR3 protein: CASSPYGGGNTEAFF
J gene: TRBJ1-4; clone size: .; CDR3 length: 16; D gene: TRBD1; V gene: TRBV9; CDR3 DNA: TGTGCCAGCAGCCCCTCTGGGGGAGGGGGCTGGGAAAAACTGTTTTTT; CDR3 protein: CASSPSGGGGWEKLFF
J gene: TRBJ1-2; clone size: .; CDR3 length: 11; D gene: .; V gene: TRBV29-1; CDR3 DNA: TGCAGCGTTGAGCGGACAGAAGGCTACACCTTC; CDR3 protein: CSVERTEGYTF
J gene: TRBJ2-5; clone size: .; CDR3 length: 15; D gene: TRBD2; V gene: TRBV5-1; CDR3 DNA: TGCGCCAGCAGCTTGGGGCTAGCGGGAGGAGAGACCCAGTACTTC; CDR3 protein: CASSLGLAGGETQYF
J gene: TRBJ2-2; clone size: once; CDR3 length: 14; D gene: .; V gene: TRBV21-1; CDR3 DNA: TGTGCCAGCAGCAAAAGGGTTCCCACCGGGGAGCTGTTTTTT; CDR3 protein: CASSKRVPTGELFF
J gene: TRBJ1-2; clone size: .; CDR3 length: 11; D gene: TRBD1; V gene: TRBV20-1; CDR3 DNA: TGCAGTGCTACCCGGGACAGATTCTACACCTTC; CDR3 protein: CSATRDRFYTF
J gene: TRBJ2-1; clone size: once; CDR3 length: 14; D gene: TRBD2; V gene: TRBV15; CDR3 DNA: TGTGCCACCAGAGGGACTAGCGGAAACAATGAGCAGTTCTTC; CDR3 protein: CATRGTSGNNEQFF
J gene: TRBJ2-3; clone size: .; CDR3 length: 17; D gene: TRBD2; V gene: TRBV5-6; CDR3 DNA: TGTGCCAGCAGCCCCGGACGGGGGGGGCCTGCATGGGATACGCAGTATTTT; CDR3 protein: CASSPGRGGPAWDTQYF
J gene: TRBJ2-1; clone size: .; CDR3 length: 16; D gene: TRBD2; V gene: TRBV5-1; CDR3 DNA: TGCGCCAGCAGCTCCTCAGCGGGGGGGGCGGACAATGAGCAGTTCTTC; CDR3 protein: CASSSSAGGADNEQFF
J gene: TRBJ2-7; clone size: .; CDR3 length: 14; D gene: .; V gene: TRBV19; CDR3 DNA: TGTGCCAGTAGTATTTCACTGTCGTCGGACGAGCAGTACTTC; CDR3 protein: CASSISLSSDEQYF
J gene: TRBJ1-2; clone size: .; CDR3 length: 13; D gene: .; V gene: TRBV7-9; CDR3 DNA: TGTGCCAGCAGCTTAGGGGGTCCCTGGGGCTACACCTTC; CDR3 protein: CASSLGGPWGYTF
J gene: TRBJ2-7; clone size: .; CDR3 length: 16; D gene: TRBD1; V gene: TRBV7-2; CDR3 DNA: TGTGCCAGCAGCTTAGTTGCGGACAGGGGTCTCCACGAGCAGTACTTC; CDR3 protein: CASSLVADRGLHEQYF
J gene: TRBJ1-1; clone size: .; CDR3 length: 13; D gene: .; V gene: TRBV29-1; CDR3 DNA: TGCAGCGCCAGGGGTGGAGGGAACACTGAAGCTTTCTTT; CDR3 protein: CSARGGGNTEAFF
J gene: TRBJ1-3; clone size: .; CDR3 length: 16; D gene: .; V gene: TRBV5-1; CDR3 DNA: TGCGCCAGCAGCTTGGGGGCTACGCGCTCTGGAAACACCATATATTTT; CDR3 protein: CASSLGATRSGNTIYF
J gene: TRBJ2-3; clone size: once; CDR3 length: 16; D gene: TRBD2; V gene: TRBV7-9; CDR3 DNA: TGTGCCAGCAGCTTAGTGGGAGGGGTTTGGACAGATACGCAGTATTTT; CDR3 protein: CASSLVGGVWTDTQYF
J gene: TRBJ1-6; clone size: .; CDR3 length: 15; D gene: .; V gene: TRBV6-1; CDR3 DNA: TGTGCCAGCAGTGAGCCTAGCTCCTATAATTCACCCCTCCACTTT; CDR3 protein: CASSEPSSYNSPLHF
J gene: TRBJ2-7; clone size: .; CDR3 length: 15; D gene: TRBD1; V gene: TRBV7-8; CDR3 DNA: TGTGCCAGCAGCCCCCGAGGACAGGGCCCCTACGAGCAGTACTTC; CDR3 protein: CASSPRGQGPYEQYF
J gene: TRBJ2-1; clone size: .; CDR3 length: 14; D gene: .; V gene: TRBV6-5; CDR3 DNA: TGTGCCAGCAGGGGACTGGACGAATACAATGAGCAGTTCTTC; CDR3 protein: CASRGLDEYNEQFF
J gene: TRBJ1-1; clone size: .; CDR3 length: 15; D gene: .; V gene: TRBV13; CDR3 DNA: TGTGCCAGCGGTGGTGTGACGAGAGGGAACACTGAAGCTTTCTTT; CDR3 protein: CASGGVTRGNTEAFF
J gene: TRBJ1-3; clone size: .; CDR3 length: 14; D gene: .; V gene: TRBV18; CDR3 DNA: TGTGCCAGCTCACAGACAGCTTCTGGAAACACCATATATTTT; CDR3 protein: CASSQTASGNTIYF
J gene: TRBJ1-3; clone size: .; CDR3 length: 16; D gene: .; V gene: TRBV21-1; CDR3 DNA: TGTGCCAGCAGCAAATTTTGGACAGGAGATGGAAACACCATATATTTT; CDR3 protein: CASSKFWTGDGNTIYF
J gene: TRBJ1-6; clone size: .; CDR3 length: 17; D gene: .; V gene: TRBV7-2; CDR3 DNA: TGTGCCAGCAGTGTACAGGGCCTGCTCTCCTATAATTCACCCCTCCACTTT; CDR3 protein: CASSVQGLLSYNSPLHF
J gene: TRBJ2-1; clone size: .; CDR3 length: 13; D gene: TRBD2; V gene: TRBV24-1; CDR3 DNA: TGTGCCACCAGCGGGGGGACTTTCAATGAGCAGTTCTTC; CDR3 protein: CATSGGTFNEQFF
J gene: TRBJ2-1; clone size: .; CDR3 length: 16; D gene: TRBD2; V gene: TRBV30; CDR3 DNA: TGTGCCTGGAGGCCGACTAGCGGCCTAACCTACAATGAGCAGTTCTTC; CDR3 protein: CAWRPTSGLTYNEQFF
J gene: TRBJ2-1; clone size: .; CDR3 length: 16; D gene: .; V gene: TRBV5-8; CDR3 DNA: TGTGCCAGCAGCTTTCCGCCGGAGGCTTCCTACAATGAGCAGTTCTTC; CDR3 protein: CASSFPPEASYNEQFF
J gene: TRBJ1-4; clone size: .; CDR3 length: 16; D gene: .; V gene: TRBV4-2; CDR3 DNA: TGTGCCAGCAGCCAATTCCTGTCTGCAACTAATGAAAAACTGTTTTTT; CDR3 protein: CASSQFLSATNEKLFF
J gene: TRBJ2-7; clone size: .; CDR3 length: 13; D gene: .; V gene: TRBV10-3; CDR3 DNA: TGTGCCATCAGTCCTCTCGGACAAGGCGAGCAGTACTTC; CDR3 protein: CAISPLGQGEQYF
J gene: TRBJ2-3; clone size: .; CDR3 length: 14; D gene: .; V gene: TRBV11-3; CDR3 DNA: TGTGCCAGCAGCTCCGCCTCAGGGGAGGATACGCAGTATTTT; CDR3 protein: CASSSASGEDTQYF
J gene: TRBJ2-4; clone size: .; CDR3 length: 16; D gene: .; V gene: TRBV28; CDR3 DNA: TGTGCCAGCGAAGGGGCCCAGGGGCAGGCCAAAAACATTCAGTACTTC; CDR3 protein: CASEGAQGQAKNIQYF